This T cell receptor beta chain was recorded in a study of cytomegalovirus exposure and HLA in healthy donors. The PCR made use of 60 Vbeta and 13 Jbeta primers. Produced via immunoSEQ multiplex PCR; TCRdb's table is partial and in-frame only. The sample consists of 35,000 to 50,000 clones, around 85% of them appearing once. This CDR3 comprises 14 residues. The germline V gene encodes CDR1 MNHEY and CDR2 SVGAGI. V lost 2 bases and J 2 bases, leaving 10 bases between the germline ends. The source material was PBMCs. V and J are TRBV6-5 and TRBJ2-7; D is possibly TRBD1 (5 bases). The TCR originated in a man between 45 and 60 years old in good health and CMV-seronegative. The CDR3: CASSYTGPTYEQYF. CDR3 bases: TGTGCCAGCAGTTACACAGGCCCAACCTACGAGCAGTACTTC.